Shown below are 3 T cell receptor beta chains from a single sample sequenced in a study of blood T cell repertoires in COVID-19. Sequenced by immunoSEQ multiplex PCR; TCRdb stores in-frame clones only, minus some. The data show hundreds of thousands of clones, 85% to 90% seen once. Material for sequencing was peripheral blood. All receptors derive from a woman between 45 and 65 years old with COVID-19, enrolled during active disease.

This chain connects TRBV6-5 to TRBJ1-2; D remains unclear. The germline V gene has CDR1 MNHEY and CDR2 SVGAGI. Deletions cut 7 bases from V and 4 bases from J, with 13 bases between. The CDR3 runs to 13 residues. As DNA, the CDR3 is TGTGCCAGCATCTCCCCGGGAACCTATGGCTACACCTTC. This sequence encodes CASISPGTYGYTF.

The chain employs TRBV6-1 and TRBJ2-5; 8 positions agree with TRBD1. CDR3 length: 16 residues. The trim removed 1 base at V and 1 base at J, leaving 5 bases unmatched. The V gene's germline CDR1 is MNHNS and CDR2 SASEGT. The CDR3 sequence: CASSEVPRGPQETQYF. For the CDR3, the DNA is TGTGCCAGCAGTGAAGTTCCCAGGGGGCCCCAAGAGACCCAGTACTTC.

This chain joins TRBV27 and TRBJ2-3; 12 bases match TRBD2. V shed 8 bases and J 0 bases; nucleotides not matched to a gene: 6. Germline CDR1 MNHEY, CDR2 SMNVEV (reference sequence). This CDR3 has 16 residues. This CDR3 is CASSYLAGGSTDTQYF. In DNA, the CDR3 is TGTGCCAGCTCCTACCTAGCGGGGGGGAGCACAGATACGCAGTATTTT.